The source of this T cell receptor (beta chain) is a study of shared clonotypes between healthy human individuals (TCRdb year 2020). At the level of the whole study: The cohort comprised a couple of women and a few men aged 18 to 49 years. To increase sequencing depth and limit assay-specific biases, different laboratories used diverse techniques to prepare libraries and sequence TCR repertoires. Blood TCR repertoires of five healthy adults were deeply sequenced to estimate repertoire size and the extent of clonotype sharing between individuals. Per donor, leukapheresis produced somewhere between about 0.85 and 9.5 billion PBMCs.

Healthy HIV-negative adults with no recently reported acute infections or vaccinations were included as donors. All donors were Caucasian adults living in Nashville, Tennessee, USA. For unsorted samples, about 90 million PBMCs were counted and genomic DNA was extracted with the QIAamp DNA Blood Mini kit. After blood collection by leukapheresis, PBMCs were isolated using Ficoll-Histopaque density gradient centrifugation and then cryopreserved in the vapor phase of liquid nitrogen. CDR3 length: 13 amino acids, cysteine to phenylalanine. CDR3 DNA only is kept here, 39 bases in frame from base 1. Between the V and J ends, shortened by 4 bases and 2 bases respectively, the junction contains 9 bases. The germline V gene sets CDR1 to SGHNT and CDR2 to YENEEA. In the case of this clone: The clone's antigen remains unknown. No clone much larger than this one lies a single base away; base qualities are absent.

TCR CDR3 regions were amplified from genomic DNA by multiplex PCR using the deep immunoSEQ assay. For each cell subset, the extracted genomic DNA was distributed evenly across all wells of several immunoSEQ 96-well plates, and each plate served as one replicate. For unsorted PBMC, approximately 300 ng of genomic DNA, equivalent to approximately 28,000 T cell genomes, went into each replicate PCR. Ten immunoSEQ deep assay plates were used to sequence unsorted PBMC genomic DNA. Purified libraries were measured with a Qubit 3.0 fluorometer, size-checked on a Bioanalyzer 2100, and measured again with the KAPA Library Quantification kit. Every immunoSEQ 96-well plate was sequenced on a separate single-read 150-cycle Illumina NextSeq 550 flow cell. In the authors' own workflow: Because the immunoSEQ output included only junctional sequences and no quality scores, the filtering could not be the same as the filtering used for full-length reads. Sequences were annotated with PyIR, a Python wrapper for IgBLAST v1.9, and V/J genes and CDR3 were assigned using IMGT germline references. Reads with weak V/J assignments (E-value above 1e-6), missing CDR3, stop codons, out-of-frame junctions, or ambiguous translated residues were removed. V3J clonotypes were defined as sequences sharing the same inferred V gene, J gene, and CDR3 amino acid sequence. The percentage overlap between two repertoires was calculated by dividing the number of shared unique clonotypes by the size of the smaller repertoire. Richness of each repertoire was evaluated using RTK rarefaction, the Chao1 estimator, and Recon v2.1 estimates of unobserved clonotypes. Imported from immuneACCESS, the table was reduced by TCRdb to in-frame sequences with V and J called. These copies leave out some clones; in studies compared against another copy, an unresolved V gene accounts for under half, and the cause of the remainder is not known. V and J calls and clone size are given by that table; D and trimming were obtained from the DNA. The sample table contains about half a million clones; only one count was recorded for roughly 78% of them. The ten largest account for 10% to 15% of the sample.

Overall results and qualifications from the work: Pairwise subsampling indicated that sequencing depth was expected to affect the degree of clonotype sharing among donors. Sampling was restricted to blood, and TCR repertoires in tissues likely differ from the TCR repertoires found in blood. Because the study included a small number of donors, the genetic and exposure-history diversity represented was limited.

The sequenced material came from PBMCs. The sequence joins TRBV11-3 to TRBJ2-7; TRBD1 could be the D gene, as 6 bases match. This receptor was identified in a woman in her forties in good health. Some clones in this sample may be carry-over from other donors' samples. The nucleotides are TGTGCCAGCAGCTCAGGACAGCCCTACGAGCAGTACTTC. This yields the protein CASSSGQPYEQYF. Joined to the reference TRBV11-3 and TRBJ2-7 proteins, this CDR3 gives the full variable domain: EAGVVQSPRYKIIEKKQPVAFWCNPISGHNTLYWYLQNLGQGPELLIRYENEEAVDDSQLPKDRFSAERLKGVDSTLKIQPAELGDSAVYLCASSSGQPYEQYFGPGTRLTVT.